The 14 T cell receptor beta chains reported below all come from one sample, sequenced in a study of blood T cell repertoires in COVID-19. Generated by immunoSEQ multiplex PCR, the TCRdb table keeps only in-frame clones and is missing some. The profile shows 200,000 to 250,000 clones, 84% of them singletons. Sequencing used peripheral blood. The source of these receptors is a woman aged 50 to 60 with active or convalescent COVID-19.

The rearrangement uses TRBV4-1 and TRBJ2-7, with 9 nucleotides matching TRBD1. The ends lost 0 bases at V and 3 bases at J; junction bases unmatched: 3. This CDR3 is 15 amino acids long. Germline CDR1 MGHRA, CDR2 YSYEKL. CDR3 DNA sequence: TGCGCCAGCAGCCAAGAACAGGGGGCGGGCTACGAGCAGTACTTC. It is translated as CASSQEQGAGYEQYF.

The rearrangement links TRBV5-4 to TRBJ2-7, with a weak D call TRBD2 (6 bases). The germline V and J ends were trimmed by 0 bases and 0 bases, with 13 bases remaining between them. There are 16 residues in the CDR3. CDR1 SGHNT and CDR2 YYREEE come from the germline V gene (reference sequence). The CDR3 spells CASSLANGGISYEQYV. In DNA form, the CDR3 reads TGTGCCAGCAGCTTGGCCAACGGCGGGATCTCCTACGAGCAGTACGTC.

The chain has TRBV19 and TRBJ1-6; TRBD1 might be the D (6 bases). Germline V lookup: CDR1 LNHDA, CDR2 SQIVND (reference sequence). The CDR3 contains 14 residues. Trimming removed 7 bases at V and 10 bases at J, with 17 bases between. For the CDR3, the DNA is TGTGCCAGTACTCTAGGGGGATTTAGATCACCCCTCCACTTT. Encoded protein: CASTLGGFRSPLHF.

V gene TRBV28 combines with J gene TRBJ1-6; 7 bases fit TRBD1. The CDR3 has 14 residues. Germline CDR1 is MDHEN and CDR2 is SYDVKM. V lost 5 bases and J lost 11; bases outside the gene matches: 9. The CDR3 DNA sequence: TGTGCCAGCAGTGGAGGGACAGCAAATGCACCCCTCCACTTT. This encodes CASSGGTANAPLHF.

The V call is TRBV6-5, the J call TRBJ2-3, with TRBD2 as a possible D gene (5 bases). Per germline, CDR1 MNHEY and CDR2 SVGAGI. V lost 7 bases and J lost 1, with 9 bases in between. The CDR3 is 13 residues long. As DNA, the CDR3 is TGTGCCAGCAACCTGAGGGGCACAGATACGCAGTATTTT. It specifies CASNLRGTDTQYF.

V and J are TRBV12-3 or TRBV12-4 and TRBJ2-1; D gene uncertain. CDR3 length: 12 amino acids. The V gene lost 4 bases and the J gene lost 10 bases, with 11 bases spanning the gap. The CDR3 sequence is CASSSSRSEQFF. In DNA, the CDR3 is TGTGCCAGCAGTTCCTCCAGGTCAGAGCAGTTCTTC.

The chain combines TRBV28 with TRBJ2-7, with D possibly TRBD1 on 6 matching bases. Trimming shortened V by 6 bases and J by 0 bases, and 15 bases separated the two germline ends. Looked up from germline, CDR1 is MDHEN and CDR2 is SYDVKM. The CDR3 totals 15 residues. The CDR3 DNA sequence: TGTGCCAGCAGCCCCCCAGGACAGACCTCCTACGAGCAGTACTTC. The encoded protein is CASSPPGQTSYEQYF.

The chain has TRBV5-5 and TRBJ1-4; D remains ambiguous. Per germline, CDR1 SGHKS and CDR2 YYEKEE (reference sequence). V was clipped by 2 bases and J by 4 bases, with 18 bases between them. The CDR3 loop spans 17 amino acids. For the CDR3, the DNA is TGTGCCAGCAGCTTACCCGACTTGGCGGTTTTTAATGAAAAACTGTTTTTT. Its protein is CASSLPDLAVFNEKLFF.

The rearrangement uses TRBV2 and TRBJ2-7; 11 positions match TRBD2. The CDR3 is 17 residues long. V lost 6 bases, J lost 0 bases, and 10 bases stayed unmatched. Looked up from germline, CDR1 is SNHLY and CDR2 is FYNNEI. The CDR3 is CASRPPGLAAYSYEQYF. CDR3 in DNA: TGTGCCAGCAGACCCCCGGGACTAGCGGCTTACTCCTACGAGCAGTACTTC.

The V call is TRBV4-1, the J call TRBJ1-6, with D perhaps TRBD1 (5 bases). This CDR3 is built from 15 residues. Trimming left V 3 bases short and J 8 bases short, with 14 bases between. The germline CDR1 and CDR2 sequences are MGHRA and YSYEKL. CDR3 nucleotide sequence: TGCGCCAGCAGCCAGACGTTTCCGGGGGATTCACCCCTCCACTTT. Its protein is CASSQTFPGDSPLHF.

The chain carries TRBV28 and TRBJ1-4; a possible D gene is TRBD1 (5 bases). Germline values: CDR1 MDHEN, CDR2 SYDVKM. The CDR3 runs to 14 residues. Trimming took 5 bases from V and 5 from J, leaving 12 bases between them. This chain's CDR3 is CASSLPGGNEKLFF. The CDR3 nucleotides are TGTGCCAGCAGTCTCCCCGGGGGAAATGAAAAACTGTTTTTT.

The rearrangement joins TRBV9 to TRBJ1-3; the D gene is possibly TRBD1 (5 bases). Trimming removed 0 bases at V and 0 bases at J, with 10 bases between. Per the germline V gene, CDR1 is SGDLS and CDR2 is YYNGEE. The length of the CDR3 is 16 residues. The CDR3 loop is CASSVAYRSSGNTIYF. The CDR3 coding sequence is TGTGCCAGCAGCGTAGCTTACAGGTCCTCTGGAAACACCATATATTTT.

The chain carries TRBV29-1 and TRBJ1-2; a possible D gene is TRBD1 (6 bases). V was trimmed by 5 bases and J by 8 bases, leaving 21 bases between them. There are 14 residues in the CDR3. Germline V gives CDR1 SQVTM, CDR2 ANQGSEA. The DNA of the CDR3 is TGCAGCGTTACCGGGACCACAGGGCAGGTGGGCTACACCTTC. This gives the protein CSVTGTTGQVGYTF.

This clone was recorded a few times. The chain employs TRBV29-1 and TRBJ1-1; 10 bases match TRBD1. There are 12 residues in the CDR3. V was clipped by 6 bases and J by 6 bases; unmatched bases: 4. CDR1 and CDR2 from the germline V gene are SQVTM and ANQGSEA. Here the CDR3 reads CSVRDRGSEAFF. CDR3 DNA sequence: TGCAGCGTACGGGACAGGGGATCTGAAGCTTTCTTT. Using reference TRBV29-1 and TRBJ1-1 for the parts outside the CDR3, the full variable domain is SAVISQKPSRDICQRGTSLTIQCQVDSQVTMMFWYRQQPGQSLTLIATANQGSEATYESGFVIDKFPISRPNLTFSTLTVSNMSPEDSSIYLCSVRDRGSEAFFGQGTRLTVV.